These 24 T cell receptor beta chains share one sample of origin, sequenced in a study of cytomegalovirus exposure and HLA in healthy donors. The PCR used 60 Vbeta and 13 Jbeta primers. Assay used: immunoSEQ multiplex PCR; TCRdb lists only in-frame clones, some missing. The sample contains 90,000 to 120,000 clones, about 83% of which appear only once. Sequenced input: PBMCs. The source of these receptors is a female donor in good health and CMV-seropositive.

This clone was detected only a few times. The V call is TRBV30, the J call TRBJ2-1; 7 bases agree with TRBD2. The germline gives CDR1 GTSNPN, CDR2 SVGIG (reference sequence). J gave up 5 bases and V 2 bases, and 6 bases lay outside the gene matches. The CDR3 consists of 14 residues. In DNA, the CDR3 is TGTGCCTGGAGTCTTGGGGACTACAACAATGAGCAGTTCTTC. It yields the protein CAWSLGDYNNEQFF.

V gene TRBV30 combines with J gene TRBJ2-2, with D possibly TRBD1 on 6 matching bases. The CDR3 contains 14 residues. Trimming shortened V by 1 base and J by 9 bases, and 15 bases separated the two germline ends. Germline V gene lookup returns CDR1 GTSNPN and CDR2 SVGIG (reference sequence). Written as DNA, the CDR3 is TGTGCCTGGAGTGCCCTGATACAGGGTCGGGAGCTGTTTTTT. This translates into CAWSALIQGRELFF. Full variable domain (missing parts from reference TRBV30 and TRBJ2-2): SQTIHQWPATLVQPVGSPLSLECTVEGTSNPNLYWYRQAAGRGLQLLFYSVGIGQISSEVPQNLSASRPQDRQFILSSKKLLLSDSGFYLCAWSALIQGRELFFGEGSRLTVL.

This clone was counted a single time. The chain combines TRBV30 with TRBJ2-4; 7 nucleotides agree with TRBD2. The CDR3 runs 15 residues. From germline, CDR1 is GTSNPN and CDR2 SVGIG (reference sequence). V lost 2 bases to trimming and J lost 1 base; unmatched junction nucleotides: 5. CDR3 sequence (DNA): TGTGCCTGGAGTTTCGGGACTACGGCCAAAAACATTCAGTACTTC. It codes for CAWSFGTTAKNIQYF.

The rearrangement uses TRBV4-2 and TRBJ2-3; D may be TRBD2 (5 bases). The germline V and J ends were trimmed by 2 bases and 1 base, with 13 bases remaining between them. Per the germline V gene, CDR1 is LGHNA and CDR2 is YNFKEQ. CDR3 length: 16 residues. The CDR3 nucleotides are TGTGCCAGCAGCCAATCGACCGGAGGAGGCACAGATACGCAGTATTTT. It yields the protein CASSQSTGGGTDTQYF.

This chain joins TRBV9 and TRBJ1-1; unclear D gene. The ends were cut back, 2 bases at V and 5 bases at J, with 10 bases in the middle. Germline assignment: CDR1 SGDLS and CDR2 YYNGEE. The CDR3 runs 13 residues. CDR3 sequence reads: CASSVTVRTEAFF. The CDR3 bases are TGTGCCAGCAGCGTTACAGTACGTACTGAAGCTTTCTTT.

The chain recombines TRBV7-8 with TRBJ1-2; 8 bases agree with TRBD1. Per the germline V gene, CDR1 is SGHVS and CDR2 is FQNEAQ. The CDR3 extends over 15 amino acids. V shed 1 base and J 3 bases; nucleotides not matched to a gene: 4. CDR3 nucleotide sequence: TGTGCCAGCAGCTTAGTGCAGGGGGCCCACTATGGCTACACCTTC. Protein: CASSLVQGAHYGYTF.

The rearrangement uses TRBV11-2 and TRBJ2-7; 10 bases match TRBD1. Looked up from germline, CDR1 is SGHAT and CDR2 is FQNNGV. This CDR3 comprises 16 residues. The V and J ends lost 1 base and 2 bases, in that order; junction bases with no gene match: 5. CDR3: CASSLGGQGTTYEQYF. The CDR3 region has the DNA TGTGCCAGCAGCTTAGGGGGACAGGGGACAACCTACGAGCAGTACTTC.

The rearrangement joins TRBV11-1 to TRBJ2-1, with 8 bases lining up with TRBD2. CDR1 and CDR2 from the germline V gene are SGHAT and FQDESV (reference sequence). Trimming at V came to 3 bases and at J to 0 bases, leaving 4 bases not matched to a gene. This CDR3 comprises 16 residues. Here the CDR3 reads CASSFSGGYSYNEQFF. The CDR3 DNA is TGTGCCAGCAGCTTTTCGGGGGGGTACTCCTACAATGAGCAGTTCTTC. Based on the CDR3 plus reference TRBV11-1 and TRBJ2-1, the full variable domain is EAEVAQSPRYKITEKSQAVAFWCDPISGHATLYWYRQILGQGPELLVQFQDESVVDDSQLPKDRFSAERLKGVDSTLKIQPAELGDSAMYLCASSFSGGYSYNEQFFGPGTRLTVL.

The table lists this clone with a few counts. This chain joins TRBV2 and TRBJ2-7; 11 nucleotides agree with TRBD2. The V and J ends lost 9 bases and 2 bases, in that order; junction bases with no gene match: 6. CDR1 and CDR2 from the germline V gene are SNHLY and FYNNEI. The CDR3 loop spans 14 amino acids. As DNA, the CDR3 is TGTGCCAGTGCATTAGCGGGAGGGCCCTACGAGCAGTACTTC. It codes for CASALAGGPYEQYF.

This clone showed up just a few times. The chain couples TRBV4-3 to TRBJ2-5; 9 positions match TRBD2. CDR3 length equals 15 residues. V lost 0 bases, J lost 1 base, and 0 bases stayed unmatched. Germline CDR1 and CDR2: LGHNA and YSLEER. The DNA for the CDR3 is TGCGCCAGCAGCCAAGAGCGGGGGGGCCAAGAGACCCAGTACTTC. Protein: CASSQERGGQETQYF.

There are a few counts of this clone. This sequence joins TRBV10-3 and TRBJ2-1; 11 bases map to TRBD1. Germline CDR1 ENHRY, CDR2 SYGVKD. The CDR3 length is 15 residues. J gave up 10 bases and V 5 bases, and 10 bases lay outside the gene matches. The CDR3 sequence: CAISWGQGVGGEQFF. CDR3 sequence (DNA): TGTGCCATCAGTTGGGGACAGGGGGTAGGGGGGGAGCAGTTCTTC.

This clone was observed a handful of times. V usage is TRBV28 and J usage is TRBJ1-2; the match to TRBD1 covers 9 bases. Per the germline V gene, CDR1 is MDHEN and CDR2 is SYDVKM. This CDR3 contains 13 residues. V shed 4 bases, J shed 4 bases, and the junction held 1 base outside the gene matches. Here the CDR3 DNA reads TGTGCCAGCAGTTCACAGGGGGCCTATGGCTACACCTTC. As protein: CASSSQGAYGYTF.

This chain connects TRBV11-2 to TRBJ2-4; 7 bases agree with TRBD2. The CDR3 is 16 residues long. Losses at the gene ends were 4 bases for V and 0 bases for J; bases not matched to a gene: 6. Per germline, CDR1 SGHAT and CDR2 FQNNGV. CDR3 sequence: CASSSRGSVAKNIQYF. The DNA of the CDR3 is TGTGCCAGCAGCTCCCGCGGGAGTGTAGCCAAAAACATTCAGTACTTC. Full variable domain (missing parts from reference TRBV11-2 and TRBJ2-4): EAGVAQSPRYKIIEKRQSVAFWCNPISGHATLYWYQQILGQGPKLLIQFQNNGVVDDSQLPKDRFSAERLKGVDSTLKIQPAKLEDSAVYLCASSSRGSVAKNIQYFGAGTRLSVL.

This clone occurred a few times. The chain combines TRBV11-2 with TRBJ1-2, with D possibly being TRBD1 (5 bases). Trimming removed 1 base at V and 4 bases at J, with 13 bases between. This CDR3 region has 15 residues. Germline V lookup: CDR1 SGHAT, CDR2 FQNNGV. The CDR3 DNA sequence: TGTGCCAGCAGCTTAGTCGGCCAGGGTGTCTATGGCTACACCTTC. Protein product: CASSLVGQGVYGYTF.

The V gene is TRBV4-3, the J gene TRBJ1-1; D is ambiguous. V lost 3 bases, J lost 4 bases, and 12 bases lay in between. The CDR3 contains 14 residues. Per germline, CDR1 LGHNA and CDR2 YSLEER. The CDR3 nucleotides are TGCGCCAGCAGCCACGCCGACCGCGGCACTGAAGCTTTCTTT. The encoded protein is CASSHADRGTEAFF.

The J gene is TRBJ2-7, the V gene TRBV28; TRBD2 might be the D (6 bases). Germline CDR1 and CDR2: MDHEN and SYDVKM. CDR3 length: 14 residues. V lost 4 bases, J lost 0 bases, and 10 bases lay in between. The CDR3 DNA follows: TGTGCCAGCAGTTCCCCGGGGGTCTCCTACGAGCAGTACTTC. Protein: CASSSPGVSYEQYF.

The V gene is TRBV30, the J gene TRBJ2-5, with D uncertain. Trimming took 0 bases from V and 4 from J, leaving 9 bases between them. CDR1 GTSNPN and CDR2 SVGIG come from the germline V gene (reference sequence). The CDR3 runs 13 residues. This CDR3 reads CAWSVQLAETQYF. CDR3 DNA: TGTGCCTGGAGTGTACAGTTGGCAGAGACCCAGTACTTC.

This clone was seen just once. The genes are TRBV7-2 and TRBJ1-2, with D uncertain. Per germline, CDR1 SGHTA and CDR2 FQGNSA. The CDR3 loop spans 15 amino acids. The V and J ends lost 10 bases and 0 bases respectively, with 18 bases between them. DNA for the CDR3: TGTGCCACCCGAAAGGAGGCACTCTCTAACTATGGCTACACCTTC. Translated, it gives CATRKEALSNYGYTF.

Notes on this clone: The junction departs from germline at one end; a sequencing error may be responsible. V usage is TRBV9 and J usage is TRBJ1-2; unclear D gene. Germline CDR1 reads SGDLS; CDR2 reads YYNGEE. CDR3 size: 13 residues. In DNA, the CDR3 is TGTGCCAGCAGCGTAGCTGGGCAGTATGGCTACCCCTTC. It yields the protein CASSVAGQYGYPF. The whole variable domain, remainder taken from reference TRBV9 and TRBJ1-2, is DSGVTQTPKHLITATGQRVTLRCSPRSGDLSVYWYQQSLDQGLQFLIQYYNGEERAKGNILERFSAQQFPDLHSELNLSSLELGDSALYFCASSVAGQYGYPFGSGTRLTVV.

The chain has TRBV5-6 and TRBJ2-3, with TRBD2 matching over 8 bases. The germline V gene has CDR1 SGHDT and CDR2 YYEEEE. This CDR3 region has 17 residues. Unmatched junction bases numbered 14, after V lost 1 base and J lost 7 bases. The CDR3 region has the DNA TGTGCCAGCAGCTTGCGTGGCGCGAGCCGGGAGGGGAATACGCAGTATTTT. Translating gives CASSLRGASREGNTQYF.

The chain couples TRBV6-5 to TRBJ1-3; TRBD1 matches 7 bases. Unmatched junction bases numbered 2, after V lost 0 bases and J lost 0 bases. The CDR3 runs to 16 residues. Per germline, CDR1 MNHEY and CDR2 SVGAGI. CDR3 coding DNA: TGTGCCAGCAGTTACTCGACAGGGAGCTCTGGAAACACCATATATTTT. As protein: CASSYSTGSSGNTIYF.

The chain's CDR3 is CASSQGASGGSETQYF. Here the CDR3 DNA reads TGTGCCAGCAGCCAAGGGGCTAGCGGGGGGAGCGAGACCCAGTACTTC. The chain joins TRBV4-2 to TRBJ2-5, with 11 bases lining up with TRBD2. CDR3 length: 16 residues. The V gene end was trimmed by 1 base and the J gene end by 5 bases; junction bases not matched to a gene: 6. Germline loops: CDR1 LGHNA, CDR2 YNFKEQ.

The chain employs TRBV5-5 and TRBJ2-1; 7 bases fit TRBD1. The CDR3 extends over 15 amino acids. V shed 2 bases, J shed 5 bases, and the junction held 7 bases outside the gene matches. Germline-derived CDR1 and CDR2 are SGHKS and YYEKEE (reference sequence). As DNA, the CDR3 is TGTGCCAGCAGCTTTGTCACAGGGGCACACAATGAGCAGTTCTTC. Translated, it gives CASSFVTGAHNEQFF.

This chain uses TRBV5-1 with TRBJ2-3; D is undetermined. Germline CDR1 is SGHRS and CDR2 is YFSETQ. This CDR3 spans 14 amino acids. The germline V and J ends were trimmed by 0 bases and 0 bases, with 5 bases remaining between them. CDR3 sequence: CASSLERSTDTQYF. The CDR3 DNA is TGCGCCAGCAGCTTGGAGCGTAGCACAGATACGCAGTATTTT.